This is a list of T cell receptor beta chains from one sample in a study of T cell changes during pregnancy in multiple sclerosis. Sequencing was performed with immunoSEQ multiplex PCR; in TCRdb, only in-frame clones are kept and a portion is missing. This sample has 60,000 to 85,000 clones, with roughly 94% found just once. The starting material was peripheral blood, obtained in the third trimester of pregnancy. The receptors originated from a female donor with multiple sclerosis, enrolled in a pregnancy study. Each CDR3 is given with its conserved first and last residue. D genes are given only for firm matches. The size field is filled for only some rows; it gives once, few, many or a size class.

cdr3_aa | cdr3_nt | clone_size | d_call | j_call | v_call
CAIRTGLGEKLFF | TGTGCCATCAGGACAGGGCTGGGTGAAAAACTGTTTTTT | NA | TRBD1 | TRBJ1-4 | TRBV10-3
CASRQGYGGELFF | TGTGCCAGCAGACAGGGTTATGGCGGGGAGCTGTTTTTT | NA | NA | TRBJ2-2 | TRBV6-5
CASSLTGTSLNEQFF | TGTGCCAGCAGTTTAACCGGGACTAGTCTCAATGAGCAGTTCTTC | once | TRBD2 | TRBJ2-1 | TRBV27
CASSVGRAGNSPLHF | TGTGCCAGCAGCGTAGGTAGGGCGGGGAATTCACCCCTCCACTTT | once | NA | TRBJ1-6 | TRBV9
CASRRQEDYEQYF | TGTGCCAGCAGACGACAGGAAGACTACGAGCAGTACTTC | NA | NA | TRBJ2-7 | TRBV6-5
CASSLRGGGYNEQFF | TGTGCCAGCAGCCTCCGGGGGGGAGGTTACAATGAGCAGTTCTTC | NA | TRBD2 | TRBJ2-1 | TRBV7-3
CASSLIRGQNGYTF | TGTGCCAGCAGTCTCATCAGGGGGCAGAATGGCTACACCTTC | NA | TRBD1 | TRBJ1-2 | TRBV14
CASSQDRGGSYEQYF | TGTGCCAGCAGCCAAGATCGAGGGGGCTCCTACGAGCAGTACTTC | NA | NA | TRBJ2-7 | TRBV4-2
CASSIAAGNTEAFF | TGTGCCAGTAGTATTGCAGCGGGGAACACTGAAGCTTTCTTT | NA | NA | TRBJ1-1 | TRBV19
CASSLSGGGLQETQYF | TGTGCCAGCAGCCTAAGCGGGGGCGGCCTTCAAGAGACCCAGTACTTC | NA | TRBD2 | TRBJ2-5 | TRBV7-2
CSVGQLLNYGYTF | TGCAGCGTTGGACAGCTCCTGAACTATGGCTACACCTTC | NA | NA | TRBJ1-2 | TRBV29-1
CASSESQPFTGELFF | TGTGCCAGCAGTGAAAGCCAACCGTTCACCGGGGAGCTGTTTTTT | NA | NA | TRBJ2-2 | TRBV2
CASSIYRGSNTGELFF | TGTGCCAGCAGTATATACAGGGGGTCGAACACCGGGGAGCTGTTTTTT | NA | TRBD1 | TRBJ2-2 | TRBV27